This T cell receptor beta chain is drawn from a study of CD8 T cells in Susac syndrome. Germline V gives CDR1 MGHRA, CDR2 YSYEKL. The CDR3 is 13 residues long. V shed 3 bases and J shed 6 bases, with 12 bases lying between them. Purification of the CD8+ and CD4+ T cells relied on negative isolation, and TEMRA cells underwent FACS enrichment. The RNA input was roughly 0.45 to 1 ug, and it was reverse transcribed with random hexamers. The TCR beta CDR3 was amplified by immunoSEQ multiplex PCR across 54 Vbeta, 13 Jbeta. TCRdb re-derived calls from the immunoSEQ multiplex PCR reads in MiXCR, one entry per CDR3 protein. Among about 400,000 distinct CDR3 sequences listed, 85% to 90% were seen once.

The rearrangement joins TRBV4-1 to TRBJ2-7; D possibly corresponds to TRBD2 (5 bases). The clonotype comes from a human donor with multiple sclerosis. Sequencing was performed on CD8+ T cells from PBMCs. In nucleotides, the CDR3 is TGCGCCAGCAGCCAGTCGGGCGGGTTCGAGCAGTACTTC. Its protein is CASSQSGGFEQYF.